Below, 18 T cell receptor beta chains from the same sample are listed, as sequenced in a study of Ad26.COV2.S vaccination and SARS-CoV-2 variants. The treatment: approximately 18 received Ad26.COV2.S at low or high dose, single or two shots; 5 received placebo; per-sample allocation not given. Collection of samples fell on day 63 after the first vaccine or placebo injection. Only in-frame clones appear in the TCRdb table, and some are missing; sequencing was by immunoSEQ multiplex PCR. The table includes 350,000 to 550,000 clones, 80% to 90% detected once. Sample: peripheral blood, taken in a trial of Ad26.COV2.S vaccine versus placebo. These receptor sequences come from a person aged 18-60 years who received the Ad26.COV2.S COVID-19 vaccine or a placebo.

The genes are TRBV7-3 and TRBJ2-1, with 8 bases matching TRBD2. V was pared by 2 bases and J by 0 bases, with 9 bases of the junction left unmatched. Germline lookup yields CDR1 SGHTA and CDR2 FQGTGA. The length of the CDR3 is 18 residues. The CDR3 is CASSLGLAGYSSYNEQFF. In DNA, the CDR3 is TGTGCCAGCAGCTTAGGGCTAGCGGGTTACAGCTCCTACAATGAGCAGTTCTTC.

CDR3: CASSERRNLAREQFF. As DNA, the CDR3 is TGTGCCAGCAGTGAACGACGCAATTTAGCTCGGGAGCAGTTCTTC. This rearrangement joins TRBV2 to TRBJ2-1; the D is unclear. Germline assignment: CDR1 SNHLY and CDR2 FYNNEI. The CDR3 spans 15 residues. Trimming left V 2 bases short and J 10 bases short, with 18 bases between.

CDR3 protein: CASSLDPTNEKLFF. For the CDR3, the DNA is TGTGCCAGCAGCTTAGACCCAACTAATGAAAAACTGTTTTTT. This chain links TRBV7-2 with TRBJ1-4, with D unresolved. The V end lost 1 base, the J end lost 0 bases, and 3 bases lay between the germline ends. The length of the CDR3 is 14 residues. CDR1 and CDR2 from the germline V gene are SGHTA and FQGNSA.

This clone came up once. The chain has TRBV6-5 and TRBJ2-1; 7 bases fit TRBD2. V shed 6 bases and J 4 bases; nucleotides not matched to a gene: 9. The CDR3 consists of 15 residues. Germline CDR1 and CDR2: MNHEY and SVGAGI. The CDR3: CASRPGLERYNEQFF. The CDR3 DNA sequence: TGTGCCAGCAGGCCCGGACTAGAGAGGTACAATGAGCAGTTCTTC.

The genes are TRBV9 and TRBJ1-6; the D gene is possibly TRBD1 (6 bases). Germline-derived CDR1 and CDR2 are SGDLS and YYNGEE. The CDR3 runs to 15 residues. Trimming removed 6 bases from V and 10 bases from J, with 20 bases in between. CDR3 DNA: TGTGCCAGCAACCCACAGGGAGGCGCAGACTCACCCCTCCACTTT. It encodes CASNPQGGADSPLHF.

This clone appeared a few times. The chain has TRBV7-8 and TRBJ1-2; possibly TRBD1 for D (6 bases). The CDR3 runs to 16 residues. The V and J ends lost 5 bases and 3 bases respectively, with 19 bases between them. CDR1 and CDR2 from the germline V gene are SGHVS and FQNEAQ. In DNA, the CDR3 is TGTGCCAGCAGCCAATATGACAGGCCCCGCTACTATGGCTACACCTTC. Its translation is CASSQYDRPRYYGYTF.

The chain carries TRBV5-8 and TRBJ1-5; tentatively, D is TRBD1 (5 bases). Between the trimmed V and J ends, which lost 3 bases and 5 bases, there was a span of 15 bases. CDR3 length: 15 amino acids. Germline V gene data show CDR1 as SGHTS and CDR2 as YDEGEE. The chain's CDR3 is CASSWDQGWDQPQHF. CDR3 DNA: TGTGCCAGCAGCTGGGACCAGGGATGGGATCAGCCCCAGCATTTT.

This chain uses TRBV9 with TRBJ1-3; 12 bases are a match to TRBD1. This CDR3 is built from 17 residues. Germline V gives CDR1 SGDLS, CDR2 YYNGEE. J was trimmed by 1 base and V by 6 bases; bases with no gene match: 8. In nucleotides, the CDR3 is TGTGCCAGCACCCCGGGACAGGGGGCATTTTCTGGAAACACCATATATTTT. Its protein product is CASTPGQGAFSGNTIYF. Filled out from reference TRBV9 and TRBJ1-3, the complete variable domain reads DSGVTQTPKHLITATGQRVTLRCSPRSGDLSVYWYQQSLDQGLQFLIQYYNGEERAKGNILERFSAQQFPDLHSELNLSSLELGDSALYFCASTPGQGAFSGNTIYFGEGSWLTVV.

This chain connects TRBV5-1 to TRBJ1-4; D is possibly TRBD1 (6 bases). This CDR3 contains 15 residues. Per the germline V gene, CDR1 is SGHRS and CDR2 is YFSETQ. V dropped 7 bases and J dropped 3 bases, with 16 bases sitting between them. The CDR3 sequence: CASRVQGPSNEKLFF. The CDR3 DNA sequence: TGCGCCAGCCGAGTACAGGGTCCTTCTAATGAAAAACTGTTTTTT.

This clone was seen a single time. The chain joins TRBV24-1 to TRBJ2-1; 11 bases fit TRBD2. The CDR3 covers 16 residues. The V gene's germline CDR1 is KGHDR and CDR2 SFDVKD. V gave up 3 bases and J gave up 5 bases; unmatched junction bases: 5. The chain's CDR3 is CATSDPTSGTDNEQFF. DNA of the CDR3: TGTGCCACCAGTGATCCGACTAGCGGGACAGACAATGAGCAGTTCTTC.

The count of this clone is one. V and J are TRBV5-8 and TRBJ1-1; no firm D call. This CDR3 has 11 residues. V was trimmed by 7 bases and J by 0 bases, leaving 4 bases between them. CDR1 and CDR2 from the germline V gene are SGHTS and YDEGEE. The CDR3, as DNA: TGTGCCAGCGTAGTGAACACTGAAGCTTTCTTT. Protein product: CASVVNTEAFF.

V usage is TRBV7-9 and J usage is TRBJ1-2; 7 bases map to TRBD1. J lost 4 bases, V lost 5 bases, and 10 bases had no gene match. The CDR3 is 15 residues long. Germline V gene lookup returns CDR1 SEHNR and CDR2 FQNEAQ (reference sequence). CDR3 in DNA: TGTGCCAGCAGCCCCTGGAACAGGGGAACCTATGGCTACACCTTC. It is translated as CASSPWNRGTYGYTF. The full variable domain, rest sourced from reference TRBV7-9 and TRBJ1-2, is DTGVSQNPRHKITKRGQNVTFRCDPISEHNRLYWYRQTLGQGPEFLTYFQNEAQLEKSRLLSDRFSAERPKGSFSTLEIQRTEQGDSAMYLCASSPWNRGTYGYTFGSGTRLTVV.

The chain links TRBV10-3 to TRBJ2-7; the D gene is possibly TRBD2 (5 bases). The V and J ends lost 3 bases and 3 bases respectively, with 9 bases between them. Germline V gene sequence: CDR1 ENHRY, CDR2 SYGVKD. The CDR3 is 13 residues long. The CDR3 nucleotides read TGTGCCATCAGTGATCCTCGGGACTACGAGCAGTACTTC. Its translation is CAISDPRDYEQYF.

This chain links TRBV10-2 with TRBJ1-3; unclear D gene. The CDR3 is made up of 14 amino acids. The V end lost 6 bases, the J end lost 0 bases, and 9 bases lay between the germline ends. CDR1 is WSHSY and CDR2 is SAAADI in the germline V gene. Written as DNA, the CDR3 is TGCGCCAGCAGAGGCGGTTACTCTGGAAACACCATATATTTT. This codes for CASRGGYSGNTIYF.

The chain carries TRBV6-1 and TRBJ1-2, with TRBD1 as a possible D gene (6 bases). Trimming removed 1 base from V and 3 bases from J, with 9 bases in between. Germline V gene data show CDR1 as MNHNS and CDR2 as SASEGT. This CDR3 has 14 residues. The CDR3 is CASSEGRQDYGYTF. In nucleotides, the CDR3 is TGTGCCAGCAGTGAAGGGCGACAGGACTATGGCTACACCTTC.

This clone was observed a handful of times. V is TRBV7-2 and J is TRBJ2-7, with D perhaps matching TRBD1 or TRBD2 (5 bases each). Trimming stripped 5 bases from V and 1 base from J, with 12 bases between. The CDR3 is made up of 14 amino acids. Germline lookup yields CDR1 SGHTA and CDR2 FQGNSA. The DNA for the CDR3 is TGTGCCAGCAGCCTTGGGGGAGAATCCTACGAGCAGTACTTC. It encodes CASSLGGESYEQYF.

The rearrangement links TRBV6-5 to TRBJ1-5, with D possibly matching TRBD1 (5 bases). The V end lost 10 bases, the J end lost 0 bases, and 16 bases lay between the germline ends. In germline, CDR1 is MNHEY, CDR2 SVGAGI. The CDR3 consists of 15 residues. DNA of the CDR3: TGTGCCACCCACTCGGGGGTAAATAGCAATCAGCCCCAGCATTTT. It translates to CATHSGVNSNQPQHF.

This clone appeared once. The rearrangement uses TRBV28 and TRBJ2-5; 9 nucleotides agree with TRBD1. The length of the CDR3 is 13 residues. V lost 6 bases and J lost 6; bases outside the gene matches: 5. Germline V gene data show CDR1 as MDHEN and CDR2 as SYDVKM. As DNA, the CDR3 is TGTGCCAGCAGGGACAGGGGCACGCAGACCCAGTACTTC. It translates to CASRDRGTQTQYF. The whole variable domain, filled in from reference TRBV28 and TRBJ2-5, reads DVKVTQSSRYLVKRTGEKVFLECVQDMDHENMFWYRQDPGLGLRLIYFSYDVKMKEKGDIPEGYSVSREKKERFSLILESASTNQTSMYLCASRDRGTQTQYFGPGTRLLVL.